This T cell receptor (beta chain) was recorded in a study of T cell changes during pregnancy in multiple sclerosis. From germline, CDR1 is LNHDA and CDR2 SQIVND (reference sequence). The CDR3 runs to 13 residues. After removal of 11 bases from V and 7 bases from J, the junction contained 7 bases not matched to a gene. Produced via immunoSEQ multiplex PCR; TCRdb's table is partial and in-frame only. The table includes fewer than 95,000 clones, about 93% detected once. V usage is TRBV19 and J usage is TRBJ2-2, with 10 bases identical to TRBD1. This receptor was taken from a female donor with multiple sclerosis, enrolled in a pregnancy study. The specimen comprised peripheral blood, sampled in the first trimester of pregnancy. This CDR3 reads CASRQGAGGELFF. DNA for the CDR3: TGTGCCTCGAGACAGGGGGCCGGCGGGGAGCTGTTTTTT.